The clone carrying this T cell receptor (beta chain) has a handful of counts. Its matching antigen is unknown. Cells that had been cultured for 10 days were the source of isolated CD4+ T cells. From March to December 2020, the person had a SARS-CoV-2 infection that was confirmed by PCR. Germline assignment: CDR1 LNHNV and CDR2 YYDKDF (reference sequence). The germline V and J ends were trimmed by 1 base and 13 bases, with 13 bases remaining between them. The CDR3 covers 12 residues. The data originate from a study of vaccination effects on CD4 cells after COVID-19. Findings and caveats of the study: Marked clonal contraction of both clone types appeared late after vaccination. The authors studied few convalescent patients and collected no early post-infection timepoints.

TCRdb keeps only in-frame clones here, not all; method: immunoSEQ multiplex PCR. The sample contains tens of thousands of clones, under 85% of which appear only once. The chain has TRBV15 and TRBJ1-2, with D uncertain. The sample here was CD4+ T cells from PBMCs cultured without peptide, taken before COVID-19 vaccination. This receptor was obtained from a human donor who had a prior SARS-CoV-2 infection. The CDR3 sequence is CATSRALYGTTF. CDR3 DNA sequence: TGTGCCACCAGCAGAGCCCTCTATGGTACCACCTTC.